The 23 T cell receptor beta chains below come from one sample, sequenced in a study of a mutant IDH1 vaccine in newly diagnosed glioma. Assay: immunoSEQ multiplex PCR; the TCRdb copy retains only in-frame clones and omits some. The profile shows some 120,000 clones, around four fifths of them singletons. As for time point: week 11, during vaccination. A 20-mer mutant IDH1 peptide at 300 ug was injected subcutaneously with topical imiquimod. No antigen has been assigned to these receptors. Sequencing was performed on PBMCs, taken from a glioma patient whose treatment included an IDH1 peptide vaccine. The source of these receptors is a man in his forties or fifties with glioma.

The V call is TRBV6-6, the J call TRBJ2-3; D unresolved. V lost 2 bases and J 6 bases, leaving 9 bases between the germline ends. The V gene's germline CDR1 is MNHNY and CDR2 SVGAGI (reference sequence). The CDR3 length is 13 residues. CDR3 region: CASSYRVLDTQYF. The CDR3 coding sequence is TGTGCCAGCAGTTACCGAGTCCTGGATACGCAGTATTTT.

This sequence joins TRBV28 and TRBJ2-5; maybe TRBD1 (5 bases). V was cut by 1 base and J by 4 bases, with 10 bases left in between. The CDR3 spans 14 residues. Per the germline V gene, CDR1 is MDHEN and CDR2 is SYDVKM. CDR3 bases: TGTGCCAGCAGTTTATCGGCAGGGCTAGAGACCCAGTACTTC. Translation gives CASSLSAGLETQYF.

On this clone: This CDR3 is also generated by other DNA sequences in the sample. This chain links TRBV4-3 with TRBJ2-2; D unclear. The CDR3 has 13 amino acids. Germline CDR1 LGHNA, CDR2 YSLEER. Trimming removed 0 bases from V and 5 bases from J, with 4 bases in between. The CDR3 sequence: CASSQELTGELFF. CDR3 bases: TGCGCCAGCAGCCAAGAATTGACCGGGGAGCTGTTTTTT.

This chain connects TRBV9 to TRBJ1-2, with a tentative D call TRBD1 (5 bases). The germline CDR1 and CDR2 sequences are SGDLS and YYNGEE. Trimming removed 3 bases from V and 4 bases from J, with 19 bases in between. There are 16 residues in the CDR3. This CDR3 is CASSAVGTPRGYGYTF. In DNA form, the CDR3 reads TGTGCCAGCAGCGCAGTGGGGACCCCAAGGGGCTATGGCTACACCTTC.

This chain uses TRBV11-2 with TRBJ2-7, with D tentatively TRBD2 (6 bases). In germline, CDR1 is SGHAT, CDR2 FQNNGV. The CDR3 has 12 residues. V lost 5 bases and J lost 6, with 11 bases in between. The CDR3 sequence is CASSAGRGEQYF. The CDR3, as DNA: TGTGCCAGCAGCGCAGGGCGGGGCGAGCAGTACTTC.

The chain has TRBV5-4 and TRBJ1-3; D call uncertain. The CDR3 spans 18 residues. From germline, CDR1 is SGHNT and CDR2 YYREEE (reference sequence). The ends were cut back, 0 bases at V and 0 bases at J, with 16 bases in the middle. The CDR3 bases are TGTGCCAGCAGCTTGGACGGATCCTCTCTAAGCTCTGGAAACACCATATATTTT. Its translation: CASSLDGSSLSSGNTIYF.

The CDR3 DNA reads TGCAGCGTTGAGGATGCGGTGGGGTATGGCTACACCTTC. This encodes CSVEDAVGYGYTF. The chain is built from TRBV29-1 and TRBJ1-2; D is unresolved. CDR1 is SQVTM, CDR2 ANQGSEA, per germline. The CDR3 runs 13 residues. The V gene lost 3 bases and the J gene lost 5 bases, with 13 bases spanning the gap.

The chain joins TRBV29-1 to TRBJ1-2, with D possibly being TRBD1 (5 bases). The length of the CDR3 is 12 residues. The ends were cut back, 7 bases at V and 0 bases at J, with 9 bases in the middle. CDR1 and CDR2 from the germline V gene are SQVTM and ANQGSEA. The CDR3 protein is CSATGANYGYTF. For the CDR3, the DNA is TGCAGCGCAACGGGGGCTAACTATGGCTACACCTTC.

This clone turned up a few times. The genes are TRBV14 and TRBJ1-4, with 9 bases aligning to TRBD1. V was clipped by 4 bases and J by 3 bases; unmatched bases: 12. CDR1 and CDR2 from the germline V gene are SGHDN and FVKESK. The CDR3 is made up of 18 amino acids. The CDR3 bases are TGTGCCAGCAGCCTTAATCGGGACAGGGTTGCCGCTAATGAAAAACTGTTTTTT. This encodes CASSLNRDRVAANEKLFF.

The chain carries TRBV5-1 and TRBJ1-5; 7 bases line up with TRBD1. Germline trimming cut 0 bases from V and 6 bases from J; bases unmatched to any gene: 6. In germline, CDR1 is SGHRS, CDR2 YFSETQ. CDR3 length: 15 amino acids. CDR3 sequence (DNA): TGCGCCAGCAGCTTGGCAGGGGGAGGAGGTCAGCCCCAGCATTTT. The encoded protein is CASSLAGGGGQPQHF.

The chain links TRBV21-1 to TRBJ2-5. TRBV21-1 is marked as a pseudogene. This CDR3 is 16 amino acids long. The CDR3 sequence is CASSSRTLTYQGTQYF. In DNA, the CDR3 is TGTGCCAGCAGCTCCCGCACACTTACGTACCAAGGGACCCAGTACTTC.

This CDR3 is CASSVAVTRGTGELFF. For the CDR3, the DNA is TGTGCCAGCAGCGTAGCTGTCACCCGGGGCACCGGGGAGCTGTTTTTT. V usage is TRBV9 and J usage is TRBJ2-2; tentatively, D is TRBD2 (5 bases). Germline CDR1 reads SGDLS; CDR2 reads YYNGEE. The CDR3 is 16 amino acids. V lost 0 bases and J lost 4, with 13 bases in between.

Here the CDR3 DNA reads TGTGCCAGCAGCTTAGCGAAGAGAATGAACACTGAAGCTTTCTTT. Its protein product is CASSLAKRMNTEAFF. This sequence joins TRBV7-8 and TRBJ1-1; D gene uncertain. Germline V gene lookup returns CDR1 SGHVS and CDR2 FQNEAQ. The ends were cut back, 0 bases at V and 0 bases at J, with 8 bases in the middle. The CDR3 runs 15 residues. Variable domain in full (rest from reference TRBV7-8 and TRBJ1-1): GAGVSQSPRYKVAKRGQDVALRCDPISGHVSLFWYQQALGQGPEFLTYFQNEAQLDKSGLPSDRFFAERPEGSVSTLKIQRTQQEDSAVYLCASSLAKRMNTEAFFGQGTRLTVV.

This clone showed up just once. The V gene is TRBV7-2, the J gene TRBJ1-1; 10 bases agree with TRBD1. There are 16 residues in the CDR3. Germline-derived CDR1 and CDR2 are SGHTA and FQGNSA. The junction had 12 bases not matched to a gene; V was cut back by 5 bases and J by 6 bases. The DNA for the CDR3 is TGTGCCAGCAGCCGAATTGTCGGGACAGGGGTGGCTGAAGCTTTCTTT. Protein: CASSRIVGTGVAEAFF.

This clone appeared a few times. The genes are TRBV6-1 and TRBJ2-5; D possibly corresponds to TRBD1 (5 bases). The length of the CDR3 is 13 residues. The germline V gene has CDR1 MNHNS and CDR2 SASEGT. The ends were cut back, 4 bases at V and 5 bases at J, with 11 bases in the middle. In DNA, the CDR3 is TGTGCCAGCAGTGGGACAAATGGGGAGACCCAGTACTTC. It codes for CASSGTNGETQYF.

J is TRBJ1-2 and V is TRBV13; D is possibly TRBD1 (6 bases). V lost 0 bases and J lost 4, with 12 bases in between. The germline V gene has CDR1 PRHDT and CDR2 FYEKMQ (reference sequence). The CDR3 is 15 amino acids. The CDR3 coding sequence is TGTGCCAGCAGCTTAGGTCCAGGGGCCAGCTATGGCTACACCTTC. It specifies CASSLGPGASYGYTF.

This clone has just one count. This chain links TRBV19 with TRBJ2-1; 7 bases are a match to TRBD1. After removal of 6 bases from V and 3 bases from J, the junction contained 8 bases not matched to a gene. The germline gives CDR1 LNHDA, CDR2 SQIVND (reference sequence). The CDR3 consists of 15 residues. The CDR3: CASREPGQSYNEQFF. CDR3 coding DNA: TGTGCCAGTAGGGAGCCGGGACAGAGCTACAATGAGCAGTTCTTC.

CDR3 DNA: TGCGCCAGCAGCCAAGAAACGGGAGGGAGGTCAGATACGCAGTATTTT. Translated, it gives CASSQETGGRSDTQYF. The chain is built from TRBV4-1 and TRBJ2-3; 8 bases fit TRBD2. The CDR3 runs to 16 residues. The J segment lost 4 bases and the V segment lost 0 bases, leaving 6 bases of the junction unmatched. The germline gives CDR1 MGHRA, CDR2 YSYEKL.

The V call is TRBV11-3, the J call TRBJ2-5; a possible D gene is TRBD2 (7 bases). The CDR3 spans 14 residues. Trimming pared 5 bases from V and 5 bases from J, leaving 15 bases between. The germline gives CDR1 SGHNT, CDR2 YENEEA. The CDR3 reads CASSPSGGWETQYF. CDR3 DNA sequence: TGTGCCAGCAGCCCCTCGGGGGGCTGGGAGACCCAGTACTTC.

The genes are TRBV6-5 and TRBJ2-1, with a tentative D call TRBD1 (5 bases). V dropped 5 bases and J dropped 8 bases, with 16 bases sitting between them. The CDR3 is 14 amino acids. Germline CDR1 MNHEY, CDR2 SVGAGI. The CDR3 coding sequence is TGTGCCAGCAGTAGCCAGGGTTTTAAGTATGAGCAGTTCTTC. Protein sequence: CASSSQGFKYEQFF.

The chain's CDR3 is CASSPDRAEAFF. The CDR3 nucleotides read TGCGCCAGCAGCCCCGACAGGGCCGAAGCTTTCTTT. This chain connects TRBV5-1 to TRBJ1-1, with 7 bases aligning to TRBD1. The CDR3 is 12 amino acids. Germline CDR1 reads SGHRS; CDR2 reads YFSETQ. V trimming: 4 bases; J trimming: 8 bases; junction bases outside the gene matches: 5. Complete variable domain (other parts from reference TRBV5-1 and TRBJ1-1): KAGVTQTPRYLIKTRGQQVTLSCSPISGHRSVSWYQQTPGQGLQFLFEYFSETQRNKGNFPGRFSGRQFSNSRSEMNVSTLELGDSALYLCASSPDRAEAFFGQGTRLTVV.

V gene TRBV9 combines with J gene TRBJ2-7; no clear D. Trimming removed 0 bases from V and 4 bases from J, with 14 bases in between. The CDR3 contains 15 residues. From germline, CDR1 is SGDLS and CDR2 YYNGEE. CDR3 sequence (DNA): TGTGCCAGCAGCGTAGGGGCAGGTGAGATATACGAGCAGTACTTC. Its translation is CASSVGAGEIYEQYF.

This sequence joins TRBV19 and TRBJ2-1, with 10 nucleotides matching TRBD2. This CDR3 is 14 amino acids long. The ends lost 7 bases at V and 7 bases at J; junction bases unmatched: 7. Germline CDR1 reads LNHDA; CDR2 reads SQIVND (reference sequence). CDR3 amino acids: CASTPGLARNEQFF. The CDR3 DNA reads as TGTGCCAGTACTCCGGGACTAGCGAGGAATGAGCAGTTCTTC.